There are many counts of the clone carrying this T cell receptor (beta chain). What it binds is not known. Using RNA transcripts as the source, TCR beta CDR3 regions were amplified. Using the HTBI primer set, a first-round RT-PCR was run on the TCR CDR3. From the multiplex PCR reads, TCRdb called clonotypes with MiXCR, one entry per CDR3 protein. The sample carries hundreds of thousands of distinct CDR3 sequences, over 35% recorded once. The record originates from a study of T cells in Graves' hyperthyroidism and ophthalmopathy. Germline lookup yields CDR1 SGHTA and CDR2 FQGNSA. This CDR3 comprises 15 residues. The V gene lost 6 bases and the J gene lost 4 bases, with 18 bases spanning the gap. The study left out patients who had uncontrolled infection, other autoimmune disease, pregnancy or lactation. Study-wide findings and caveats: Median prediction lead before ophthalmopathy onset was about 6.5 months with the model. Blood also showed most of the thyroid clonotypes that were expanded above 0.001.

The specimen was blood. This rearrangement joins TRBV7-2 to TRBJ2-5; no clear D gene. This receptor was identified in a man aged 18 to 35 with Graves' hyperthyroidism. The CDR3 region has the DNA TGTGCCAGCAGTTCGCAATGGGCCTTGGGAGAGACCCAGTACTTC. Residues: CASSSQWALGETQYF.